Following are 8 T cell receptor beta chains from one sample sequenced in a study of blood T cell repertoires in COVID-19. The data were produced by immunoSEQ multiplex PCR, yet TCRdb's version contains in-frame clones alone and is incomplete. The sample has roughly 170,000 clones; just under 85% are singletons. Sequencing was performed on peripheral blood. The origin of the receptors is a man aged 35-49 years who had recovered from COVID-19.

The chain joins TRBV27 to TRBJ2-3, with unresolved D. The V and J ends lost 2 bases and 6 bases respectively, with 6 bases between them. Looked up from germline, CDR1 is MNHEY and CDR2 is SMNVEV (reference sequence). CDR3 length: 12 residues. In DNA, the CDR3 is TGTGCCAGCAGTTTAGGGCTGGATACGCAGTATTTT. This encodes CASSLGLDTQYF.

The chain recombines TRBV4-3 with TRBJ2-2; a possible D gene is TRBD2 (5 bases). The length of the CDR3 is 16 residues. The germline V gene encodes CDR1 LGHNA and CDR2 YSLEER. Trimming removed 4 bases from V and 5 bases from J, with 17 bases in between. CDR3 sequence (DNA): TGCGCCAGCAGCCGCCGAGCTGGTTCGGGGACCGGGGAGCTGTTTTTT. Its translation: CASSRRAGSGTGELFF.

This chain links TRBV19 with TRBJ2-7; 8 bases agree with TRBD1. Trimming cost V 2 bases and J 4 bases; bases outside gene matches: 10. The CDR3 sequence is 16 residues long. The germline V gene has CDR1 LNHDA and CDR2 SQIVND (reference sequence). CDR3 in DNA: TGTGCCAGTAGTATAACCTTCACCCAGGGGGCTTACGAGCAGTACTTC. Its translation: CASSITFTQGAYEQYF.

The V call is TRBV10-3, the J call TRBJ2-3; no definite D call. Trimming shortened V by 10 bases and J by 4 bases, and 15 bases separated the two germline ends. Germline CDR1 is ENHRY and CDR2 is SYGVKD. The CDR3 runs to 13 residues. The CDR3: CATTHSSSDTQYF. The CDR3 DNA sequence: TGTGCCACCACTCATTCGAGCTCAGATACGCAGTATTTT.

V is TRBV2 and J is TRBJ2-7, with a tentative D call TRBD2 (6 bases). V was clipped by 5 bases and J by 4 bases, with 21 bases between them. The CDR3 runs 16 residues. CDR1 is SNHLY, CDR2 FYNNEI, per germline. This chain's CDR3 is CASSPSDGLAVYEQYF. The DNA of the CDR3 is TGTGCCAGCAGTCCCTCGGACGGGTTAGCGGTTTACGAGCAGTACTTC.

The chain carries TRBV7-9 and TRBJ2-1; 7 positions match TRBD1. Germline CDR1 and CDR2: SEHNR and FQNEAQ (reference sequence). V shed 5 bases, J shed 6 bases, and the junction held 7 bases outside the gene matches. There are 14 residues in the CDR3. As DNA, the CDR3 is TGTGCCAGCAGCGCCCGACAGGGTTCCAATGAGCAGTTCTTC. Encoded protein: CASSARQGSNEQFF.

This chain connects TRBV28 to TRBJ1-2; D is possibly TRBD1 (5 bases). The CDR3 has 13 amino acids. Between the trimmed V and J ends, which lost 3 bases and 6 bases, there was a span of 11 bases. Germline V CDR1 and CDR2: MDHEN, SYDVKM. CDR3 in amino acids: CASSFSQGNGYTF. Written as DNA, the CDR3 is TGTGCCAGCAGTTTCTCCCAGGGAAATGGCTACACCTTC.

The rearrangement joins TRBV6-1 to TRBJ2-5, with 10 bases lining up with TRBD2. Germline CDR1 reads MNHNS; CDR2 reads SASEGT. The length of the CDR3 is 15 residues. V dropped 2 bases and J dropped 5; count of bases not matched to a gene: 5. The chain's CDR3 is CASSELAGDVETQYF. DNA of the CDR3: TGTGCCAGCAGTGAACTAGCGGGAGATGTCGAGACCCAGTACTTC.